This TCR beta chain appears in the sequencing data of a study of blood T cell repertoires in COVID-19. Measured with immunoSEQ multiplex PCR; TCRdb has only the in-frame clones, and not every one. The data contain around 190,000 clones, roughly 85% of them singletons. With V trimmed by 4 bases and J by 0 bases, 27 bases remained unmatched. The CDR3 length is 22 residues. Germline V gene sequence: CDR1 SGHDN, CDR2 FVKESK. The chain has TRBV14 and TRBJ2-7, with 7 bases lining up with TRBD2. The clonotype was recovered from a man between 50 and 59 years old with active or convalescent COVID-19. The sequencing sample was made of peripheral blood. CDR3 bases: TGTGCCAGCAGCCTCAACAGCGGGAACTGTATAGCTGCGGGACCAAGCTCCTACGAGCAGTACTTC. Amino acid sequence: CASSLNSGNCIAAGPSSYEQYF.